The next 15 T cell receptor beta chains were all read from a single sample in a study of spatial heterogeneity in lung cancer. This sample's time point: blood at routine non-recurrence follow-up after resection. MiXCR, run by TCRdb on the 5' RACE reads, gives a single entry per CDR3 protein. There are around 98,000 distinct CDR3 sequences in the sample; roughly a fifth occur only once, and about a fifth lies in the top ten. Sequenced here: PBMCs, sampled at follow-up. These receptors originate from a male donor with early-stage non-small cell lung cancer.

V usage is TRBV5-4 and J usage is TRBJ1-1; D gene unclear. CDR3 length: 13 amino acids. The V gene lost 1 base and the J gene lost 3 bases, with 7 bases spanning the gap. Germline V CDR1 and CDR2: SGHNT, YYREEE (reference sequence). CDR3 in DNA: TGTGCCAGCAGCTTGTATTCAGACACTGAAGCTTTCTTT. Its translation: CASSLYSDTEAFF.

This chain joins TRBV14 and TRBJ2-7, with 8 bases fitting TRBD1. After removal of 1 base from V and 1 base from J, the junction contained 15 bases not matched to a gene. From germline, CDR1 is SGHDN and CDR2 FVKESK. The CDR3 consists of 19 residues. The CDR3 region is CASSQGHIWRDRKSYEQYF. DNA of the CDR3: TGTGCCAGCAGCCAAGGACACATTTGGCGGGACAGGAAGTCCTACGAGCAGTACTTC.

This chain connects TRBV7-9 to TRBJ1-1; D is uncertain. The germline gives CDR1 SEHNR, CDR2 FQNEAQ (reference sequence). The CDR3 sequence is 12 residues long. CDR3 loop: CANSLVNTEAFF. CDR3 in DNA: TGTGCAAACAGTTTGGTAAACACTGAAGCTTTCTTT.

This chain uses TRBV2 with TRBJ2-1; 8 bases are shared with TRBD1. The germline gives CDR1 SNHLY, CDR2 FYNNEI. The CDR3 sequence is 14 residues long. The ends lost 8 bases at V and 7 bases at J; junction bases unmatched: 10. The CDR3 protein is CASADRQGRNEQFF. The CDR3, as DNA: TGTGCCAGCGCCGATCGACAGGGGAGGAATGAGCAGTTCTTC.

DNA of the CDR3: TGCGCCAGCAGCTTGGAAACGAAGGGGTATGGGCAGTTCTTC. It is translated as CASSLETKGYGQFF. The chain employs TRBV5-1 and TRBJ2-1; a weak D match, TRBD1 (5 bases). V shed 0 bases and J shed 12 bases, with 16 bases lying between them. This CDR3 is 14 amino acids long. Germline-derived CDR1 and CDR2 are SGHRS and YFSETQ.

This clonotype was seen a few times. V is TRBV6-5 and J is TRBJ1-2, with D unclear. Germline V CDR1 and CDR2: MNHEY, SVGAGI. The CDR3 covers 15 residues. Trimming cost V 2 bases and J 5 bases, with 15 bases left between them. The CDR3 reads CASSYNRGGGYGYTF. DNA of the CDR3: TGTGCCAGCAGTTACAATCGGGGAGGAGGGTATGGCTACACCTTC.

The chain is built from TRBV6-2 or TRBV6-3 and TRBJ1-6, with TRBD1 matching 7 bases. Germline lookup yields CDR1 MNHEY and CDR2 SVGEGT. The CDR3 loop spans 12 amino acids. Trimming at V came to 7 bases and at J to 10 bases, leaving 4 bases not matched to a gene. CDR3 sequence reads: CASNDRASPLHF. The CDR3 region has the DNA TGTGCCAGCAATGACAGGGCATCACCCCTCCACTTT.

CDR3 residues: CASSHDGSEYGQFF. CDR3 nucleotides: TGTGCCAGCAGCCATGACGGCTCCGAGTATGGGCAGTTCTTC. V usage is TRBV5-4 and J usage is TRBJ2-1; unclear D gene. Per the germline V gene, CDR1 is SGHNT and CDR2 is YYREEE (reference sequence). The CDR3 length is 14 residues. Between the trimmed V and J ends, which lost 4 bases and 12 bases, there was a span of 20 bases.

This chain links TRBV3-1 with TRBJ1-1, with D uncertain. Germline values: CDR1 LGHDT, CDR2 YNNKEL (reference sequence). CDR3 size: 14 residues. V was clipped by 3 bases and J by 3 bases, with 11 bases between them. DNA of the CDR3: TGTGCCAGCAGCCAGACACCACGGGACACTGAAGCTTTCTTT. Translating it yields CASSQTPRDTEAFF.

The rearrangement joins TRBV20-1 to TRBJ2-1; TRBD1 might be the D (5 bases). The CDR3 totals 14 residues. Per the germline V gene, CDR1 is DFQATT and CDR2 is SNEGSKA (reference sequence). With 4 bases removed from V and 6 bases from J, the gap between germline ends came to 16 bases. This chain's CDR3 is CSATFWGRSNEQFF. CDR3 coding DNA: TGCAGTGCTACCTTCTGGGGCAGATCCAATGAGCAGTTCTTC.

This clonotype came up a few times. V usage is TRBV6-5 and J usage is TRBJ1-1, with 8 bases identical to TRBD1. J was trimmed by 4 bases and V by 5 bases; bases with no gene match: 9. The germline gives CDR1 MNHEY, CDR2 SVGAGI. This CDR3 contains 15 residues. The CDR3 loop reads CASSRQGQGRTEAFF. The CDR3 DNA reads as TGTGCCAGCAGTCGACAAGGACAGGGTCGCACTGAAGCTTTCTTT.

This clonotype was seen just once. The chain recombines TRBV10-2 with TRBJ2-7; perhaps D is TRBD1 or TRBD2 (6 bases each). Per germline, CDR1 WSHSY and CDR2 SAAADI. V was cut by 7 bases and J by 4 bases, with 14 bases left in between. The CDR3 covers 13 residues. CDR3 sequence (DNA): TGCGCCAGCAAGCCGGGGGCTGGTTACGAGCAGTACGTC. Translated, it gives CASKPGAGYEQYV.

The chain combines TRBV30 with TRBJ1-1; no clear D gene. V lost 5 bases and J 1 base, leaving 5 bases between the germline ends. This CDR3 has 11 amino acids. Germline loops: CDR1 GTSNPN, CDR2 SVGIG (reference sequence). The CDR3 DNA reads as TGTGCCTGGCATGGGAACACTGAAGCTTTCTTT. Amino acids: CAWHGNTEAFF.

The rearrangement joins TRBV7-3 to TRBJ2-3, with D perhaps matching TRBD2 (7 bases). V lost 1 base and J 5 bases, leaving 13 bases between the germline ends. Germline V gene sequence: CDR1 SGHTA, CDR2 FQGTGA. The CDR3 runs to 15 residues. The DNA of the CDR3 is TGTGCCAGCAGCTTAAGTGGGGGGGCCAGAGATACGCAGTATTTT. Its protein product is CASSLSGGARDTQYF.

This clonotype showed up just a few times. This chain uses TRBV12-3 or TRBV12-4 with TRBJ2-1; perhaps TRBD2 as D (5 bases). The V end was cut by 5 bases, the J end by 8 bases, with 16 bases between. The length of the CDR3 is 14 residues. The CDR3 DNA is TGTGCCAGCAGTCCTAGACGGGGATGGGATGAGCAGTTCTTC. Amino acid sequence: CASSPRRGWDEQFF.